The 17 T cell receptor beta chains below come from one sample, sequenced in a study of OX40 agonist ivuxolimab in advanced cancers. This table comes from immunoSEQ multiplex PCR, and its TCRdb copy is limited to in-frame clones, with some not included. The table records tens of thousands of clones, around four fifths of them present only once. This specimen was CD4+ or CD8+ T cells sorted from blood, taken in a trial of the OX40 agonist ivuxolimab. Receptors originate from an adult with an advanced solid tumor such as melanoma, head and neck, liver or kidney cancer.

The chain has TRBV5-1 and TRBJ1-6; D might be TRBD1 (6 bases). Trimming removed 5 bases at V and 7 bases at J, with 16 bases between. There are 15 residues in the CDR3. The germline V gene has CDR1 SGHRS and CDR2 YFSETQ. The CDR3 sequence is CASSPKDSPNSPLHF. Here the CDR3 DNA reads TGCGCCAGCAGTCCTAAGGACAGCCCGAATTCACCCCTCCACTTT.

The chain joins TRBV15 to TRBJ2-2; 7 bases fit TRBD2. This CDR3 contains 17 residues. V lost 0 bases and J lost 4; bases outside the gene matches: 8. Germline CDR1 LNHNV, CDR2 YYDKDF (reference sequence). CDR3 sequence reads: CATSRDLGGRATGELFF. CDR3 nucleotide sequence: TGTGCCACCAGCAGAGATCTCGGGGGGAGGGCCACCGGGGAGCTGTTTTTT. Full variable domain (outside the CDR3, taken from reference TRBV15 and TRBJ2-2): DAMVIQNPRYQVTQFGKPVTLSCSQTLNHNVMYWYQQKSSQAPKLLFHYYDKDFNNEADTPDNFQSRRPNTSFCFLDIRSPGLGDTAMYLCATSRDLGGRATGELFFGEGSRLTVL.

This clone was seen a handful of times. The V and J genes are TRBV4-1 and TRBJ2-1; 10 bases fit TRBD2. The CDR3 totals 16 residues. Trimming cost V 1 base and J 9 bases; bases outside gene matches: 9. Germline CDR1 MGHRA, CDR2 YSYEKL. The DNA for the CDR3 is TGCGCCAGCAGCCAAGTTCGAGCGGGGGGGCCAGGTGAGCAGTTCTTC. Translated: CASSQVRAGGPGEQFF.

The rearrangement links TRBV10-3 to TRBJ1-3, with TRBD1 identical over 7 bases. V gave up 10 bases and J gave up 0 bases; unmatched junction bases: 3. CDR3 length equals 13 residues. The germline V gene encodes CDR1 ENHRY and CDR2 SYGVKD. CDR3 protein: CATGTASGNTIYF. The CDR3 nucleotides are TGTGCCACCGGGACAGCCTCTGGAAACACCATATATTTT.

The chain carries TRBV5-1 and TRBJ1-1; weak D call: TRBD1 (5 bases). Germline CDR1 reads SGHRS; CDR2 reads YFSETQ. The CDR3 loop spans 16 amino acids. Trimming took off 4 bases at V and 1 base at J, with 17 bases between the two ends. CDR3 residues: CASSLLMDTPNTEAFF. For the CDR3, the DNA is TGCGCCAGCAGCCTACTGATGGACACGCCGAACACTGAAGCTTTCTTT. Complete variable domain (other parts from reference TRBV5-1 and TRBJ1-1): KAGVTQTPRYLIKTRGQQVTLSCSPISGHRSVSWYQQTPGQGLQFLFEYFSETQRNKGNFPGRFSGRQFSNSRSEMNVSTLELGDSALYLCASSLLMDTPNTEAFFGQGTRLTVV.

V is TRBV28 and J is TRBJ2-7; D is undetermined. Trimming removed 6 bases from V and 3 bases from J, with 9 bases in between. The germline V gene has CDR1 MDHEN and CDR2 SYDVKM. CDR3 length equals 12 residues. The CDR3 spells CASSPPIYEQYF. As DNA, the CDR3 is TGTGCCAGCAGCCCACCAATCTACGAGCAGTACTTC.

The gene calls are TRBV7-2 and TRBJ2-2, with 7 nucleotides matching TRBD1. Germline V gene lookup returns CDR1 SGHTA and CDR2 FQGNSA. The CDR3 is made up of 15 amino acids. J was trimmed by 6 bases and V by 5 bases; bases with no gene match: 9. The CDR3 DNA is TGTGCCAGCAGCAGGGGACAGCCAGGGCCCGGGGAGCTGTTTTTT. Translating gives CASSRGQPGPGELFF.

The rearrangement joins TRBV7-6 to TRBJ2-3; D remains ambiguous. The germline V gene encodes CDR1 SGHVS and CDR2 FNYEAQ. Trimming left V 2 bases short and J 5 bases short, with 2 bases between. The CDR3 spans 11 residues. The CDR3 loop is CASSLKDTQYF. DNA for the CDR3: TGTGCCAGCAGCTTAAAAGATACGCAGTATTTT.

This clone came up a few times. The rearrangement uses TRBV19 and TRBJ1-5, with unresolved D. Germline V gene data show CDR1 as LNHDA and CDR2 as SQIVND (reference sequence). V was clipped by 3 bases and J by 0 bases, with 6 bases between them. This CDR3 has 14 amino acids. The CDR3 sequence: CASSILHSNQPQHF. CDR3 sequence (DNA): TGTGCCAGTAGTATCCTTCATAGCAATCAGCCCCAGCATTTT.

This clone was picked up one time. Written as DNA, the CDR3 is TGTGCCAGCAGTGAGTACATCAGAGCAGCTAACTATGGCTACACCTTC. This encodes CASSEYIRAANYGYTF. The chain recombines TRBV2 with TRBJ1-2; D gene ambiguous. CDR1 and CDR2 from the germline V gene are SNHLY and FYNNEI. The CDR3 consists of 16 residues. Trimming removed 3 bases from V and 0 bases from J, with 14 bases in between.

The chain links TRBV20-1 to TRBJ2-1; D is ambiguous. Germline-derived CDR1 and CDR2 are DFQATT and SNEGSKA (reference sequence). The CDR3 covers 11 residues. V was pared by 6 bases and J by 5 bases, with 8 bases between. The CDR3 spells CSARNDNEQFF. CDR3 nucleotides: TGCAGTGCAAGGAACGACAATGAGCAGTTCTTC.

V gene TRBV9 combines with J gene TRBJ2-5; D gene ambiguous. The V end lost 4 bases, the J end lost 1 base, and 8 bases lay between the germline ends. The germline CDR1 and CDR2 sequences are SGDLS and YYNGEE. CDR3 length: 13 residues. The CDR3 region is CASSPHSQETQYF. CDR3 nucleotide sequence: TGTGCCAGCAGCCCCCACTCCCAAGAGACCCAGTACTTC.

The chain couples TRBV9 to TRBJ2-7; the D is unclear. V was trimmed by 0 bases and J by 0 bases, leaving 16 bases between them. The CDR3 has 17 amino acids. Germline V gene sequence: CDR1 SGDLS, CDR2 YYNGEE. This CDR3 is CASSVAEGALLSYEQYF. The CDR3 bases are TGTGCCAGCAGCGTAGCCGAAGGTGCGTTGCTCTCCTACGAGCAGTACTTC.

This clone has only one observation. The chain links TRBV27 to TRBJ1-6; D is ambiguous. The CDR3 covers 14 residues. The germline V and J ends were trimmed by 3 bases and 5 bases, with 8 bases remaining between them. CDR1 MNHEY and CDR2 SMNVEV come from the germline V gene (reference sequence). CDR3 residues: CASSFLADNSPLHF. The DNA for the CDR3 is TGTGCCAGCAGTTTTTTGGCCGATAATTCACCCCTCCACTTT.

This CDR3 reads CASSPLTGTNTEAFF. The DNA for the CDR3 is TGCGCCAGCAGCCCCCTGACAGGGACGAACACTGAAGCTTTCTTT. The chain links TRBV5-1 to TRBJ1-1; 7 bases fit TRBD1. Germline V CDR1 and CDR2: SGHRS, YFSETQ. CDR3 length equals 15 residues. The V and J ends lost 4 bases and 1 base, in that order; junction bases with no gene match: 7. Full variable domain (remainder filled in from reference TRBV5-1 and TRBJ1-1): KAGVTQTPRYLIKTRGQQVTLSCSPISGHRSVSWYQQTPGQGLQFLFEYFSETQRNKGNFPGRFSGRQFSNSRSEMNVSTLELGDSALYLCASSPLTGTNTEAFFGQGTRLTVV.

V usage is TRBV25-1 and J usage is TRBJ1-2, with a weak D call TRBD1 (5 bases). This CDR3 has 13 residues. Per the germline V gene, CDR1 is MGHDK and CDR2 is SYGVNS. V was trimmed by 4 bases and J by 4 bases, leaving 10 bases between them. CDR3 region: CASSAGASYGYTF. The DNA for the CDR3 is TGTGCCAGCAGTGCCGGGGCATCCTATGGCTACACCTTC.

This chain uses TRBV28 with TRBJ1-2; D is perhaps TRBD1 (6 bases). The germline V gene encodes CDR1 MDHEN and CDR2 SYDVKM. The CDR3 totals 12 residues. V was clipped by 8 bases and J by 5 bases, with 12 bases between them. The CDR3 sequence: CASSTGTYGYTF. DNA of the CDR3: TGTGCCAGCTCAACCGGGACATATGGCTACACCTTC.